Described below is a single TCR beta chain sequence and its context. Germline V gene data show CDR1 as LGHNA and CDR2 as YSLEER. The CDR3 has 17 amino acids. Germline trimming cut 2 bases from V and 7 bases from J; bases unmatched to any gene: 13. These data originate in a study of blood T cell repertoires in COVID-19. Turning to the study itself: Some COVID-19 samples were acute and others convalescent; all came from the United States, Italy and Spain. Sources were T cells, B-cell-depleted T cells, or PBMCs; the material itself was cDNA or gDNA.

Authors' analysis steps: Estimation of nucleated cell counts relied on the amplification of reference gene primers. Only in-frame clones appear in the TCRdb table, and some are missing; sequencing was by immunoSEQ multiplex PCR. Clone size and the V and J calls come from that table; the DNA yielded D and trimming. The repertoire holds fewer than 450,000 clones, more than 75% seen once, with under 3.5% in the top ten. What was sequenced was peripheral blood. The receptor was derived from a young woman who had recovered from COVID-19. The rearrangement links TRBV4-3 to TRBJ2-1; 8 nucleotides line up with TRBD2. The CDR3 is CASSQQFRGLEENEQFF. In nucleotides, the CDR3 is TGCGCCAGCAGCCAACAGTTTCGGGGACTAGAAGAAAATGAGCAGTTCTTC.